This T cell receptor (beta chain) derives from a study of control samples from healthy donors and cancer patients. Only in-frame clones appear in the TCRdb table, and some are missing; sequencing was by immunoSEQ multiplex PCR. The profile covers 100,000 to 150,000 clones, with approximately 91% appearing a single time and 7.8% taken by the ten largest. This TCR was sampled from a young woman in good health. The sequencing input was blood.

The CDR3 bases are TGTGCCAGCAGTTACTCCGGACAGGGCGACTATGGCTACACCTTC. It specifies CASSYSGQGDYGYTF. This rearrangement joins TRBV6-2 or TRBV6-3 to TRBJ1-2; TRBD1 matches 8 bases. The trim removed 0 bases at V and 3 bases at J, leaving 3 bases unmatched. The CDR3 extends over 15 amino acids. From germline, CDR1 is MNHEY and CDR2 SVGEGT.